This is a list of T cell receptor beta chains from one sample in a study of blood T cells in healthy people across ages. One entry per CDR3 protein, called by TCRdb with MiXCR from the 5' RACE reads. This repertoire shows over a million distinct CDR3 sequences, approximately 63% found once; its top ten account for over 5%. The specimen sequenced was blood. Receptors originate from a man aged 18-30 years in good health. Both conserved end residues are part of each CDR3. Fields, in order: clone size, V gene, CDR3 protein. Clone size is given for some rows only: seen once, a few or many times, or a class if the clone is expanded.

>NA|TRBV6-1
CASSELLGVHYGYTF
>few|TRBV11-2
CASSPPSGHYNEQFF
>few|TRBV3-1
CASSQGTFYNEQFF
>once|TRBV28
CASQGQVRKLFF
>NA|TRBV2
CASSGNPGGGETQYF
>NA|TRBV4-1
CASSQAYYETSTDTQYF
>NA|TRBV5-6
CASSSLTWDNEQFF
>NA|TRBV25-1
CASKEGATFF
>NA|TRBV5-1
CASSSLGVADSYKEQFF
>NA|TRBV4-1
CASSQGQFNEKLFF
>NA|TRBV27
CASRIGGRGNEQYF
>NA|TRBV27
CASSLFVPENTGELFF
>NA|TRBV9
CASSVATTGDPYEQYF
>NA|TRBV10-3
CAISDKTGVSETQYF
>NA|TRBV5-6
CASSPVGPSTLHF
>NA|TRBV20-1
CSAQGGAGAGNSPLHF
>NA|TRBV29-1
CSVDLGMYGYTF
>NA|TRBV20-1
CSARDVRAAYEQFF
>NA|TRBV11-3
CASSLAEPNRLDLSYEQYF
>NA|TRBV20-1
CSAERKGADTQYF
>NA|TRBV7-9
CASSSYGDSGANVLTF
>NA|TRBV9
CASSVEGTSAEQFF
>NA|TRBV4-1
CASSPSIAGATYEQYF
>few|TRBV4-1
CASSQYRGNEPETQYF
>NA|TRBV7-2
CAGSPRASLGEQYF
>NA|TRBV29-1
CSVAQRQGNEQYF
>NA|TRBV6-5
CASSDVRSIYEQYF
>NA|TRBV3-1
CASSQTGLAGTDTQYF
>NA|TRBV19
CASSTSTGLPREWNEQFF
>NA|TRBV12-3/TRBV12-4
CASSLGLGTRHEQYF
>NA|TRBV7-9
CASSPYSRGPAEAFF
>NA|TRBV29-1
CSVEGGRTSGRYEQFF
>NA|TRBV20-1
CSAARPERGEKLFF
>NA|TRBV7-9
CATRDSYSYEQYF
>NA|TRBV20-1
CSVPGQGPYEQYF
>NA|TRBV29-1
CSALGVGRGNYGYTF
>NA|TRBV12-3/TRBV12-4
CASSRLRGGTGELFF
>NA|TRBV6-1
CASSIRDNFYEQYF
>NA|TRBV29-1
CSVDVGDERYF
>NA|TRBV6-2/TRBV6-3
CASSPRGAGGYNEQFF
>NA|TRBV20-1
CSAKEDRGLTNEKLFF
>NA|TRBV5-1
CASSVRGLGNTIYF
>many|TRBV27
CASSSYRGSYEQYF
>NA|TRBV18
CASSLIGGEETQYF